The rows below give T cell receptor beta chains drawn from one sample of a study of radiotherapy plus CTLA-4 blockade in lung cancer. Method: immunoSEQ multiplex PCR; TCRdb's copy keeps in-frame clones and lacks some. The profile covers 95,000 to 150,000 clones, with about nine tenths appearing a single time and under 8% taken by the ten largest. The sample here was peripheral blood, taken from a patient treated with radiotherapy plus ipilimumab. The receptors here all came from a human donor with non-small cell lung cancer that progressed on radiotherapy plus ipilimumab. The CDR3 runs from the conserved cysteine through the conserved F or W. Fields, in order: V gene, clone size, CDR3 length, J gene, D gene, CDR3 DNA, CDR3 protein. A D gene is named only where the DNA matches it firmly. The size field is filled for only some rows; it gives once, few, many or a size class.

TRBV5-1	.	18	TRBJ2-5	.	TGCGCCAGCAGCTTGTGGGGAGGGGCAGGGGCGATTGGAGAGACCCAGTACTTC	CASSLWGGAGAIGETQYF
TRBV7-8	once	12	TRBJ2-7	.	TGTGCCAGCAGCGCGCCACCCTACGAGCAGTACTTC	CASSAPPYEQYF
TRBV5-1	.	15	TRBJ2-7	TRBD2	TGCGCCAGCAGCTTGGAACTAGCGGGGTCCTACGAGCAGTACTTC	CASSLELAGSYEQYF
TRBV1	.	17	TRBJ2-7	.	TGCACCAGCAGCCATAAGGGGGGAGCGGAGAGCTCCTACGAGCAGTACTTC	CTSSHKGGAESSYEQYF
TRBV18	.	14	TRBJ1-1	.	TGTGCCAGCTCCCAGGGCGGGATGAACACTGAAGCTTTCTTT	CASSQGGMNTEAFF
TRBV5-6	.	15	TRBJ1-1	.	TGTGCCAGCAGCTTCCTTGGAGTACAGAACACTGAAGCTTTCTTT	CASSFLGVQNTEAFF
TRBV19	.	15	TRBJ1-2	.	TGTGCCAGTAGGGATAGGGGCGCGGGAGTCCCTGGCTACACCTTC	CASRDRGAGVPGYTF
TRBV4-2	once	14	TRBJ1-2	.	TGTGCCAGCAGCCGAACAGGAGCCGTGGATGGCTACACCTTC	CASSRTGAVDGYTF
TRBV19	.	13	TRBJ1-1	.	TGTGCCAGTAGTATTGAGGAGGGGGATGAAGCCTTCTTT	CASSIEEGDEAFF
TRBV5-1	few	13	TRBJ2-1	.	TGCGCCAGCAGCGCAACTGGATACAATGAGCAGTTCTTC	CASSATGYNEQFF
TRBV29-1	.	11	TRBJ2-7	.	TGCAGCGTTGGACAGGCCAACGAGCAGTACTTC	CSVGQANEQYF
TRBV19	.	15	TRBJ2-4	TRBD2	TGTGCCAGTAGTATAATGGGGGGGGCCAAAAACATTCAGTACTTC	CASSIMGGAKNIQYF
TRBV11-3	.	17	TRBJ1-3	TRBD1	TGTGCCAGCAGCTGGACAGGGGGCGTAATCTCTGGAAACACCATATATTTT	CASSWTGGVISGNTIYF
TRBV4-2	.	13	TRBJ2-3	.	TGTGCCAGCAGCCAACAATCTGGTGATACGCAGTATTTT	CASSQQSGDTQYF
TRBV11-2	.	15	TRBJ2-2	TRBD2	TGTGCCAGTACGAAGAGCGGGAGGAACACCGGGGAGCTGTTTTTT	CASTKSGRNTGELFF
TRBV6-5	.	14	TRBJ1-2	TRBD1	TGTGCCAGCCGTAGGGGGCGCGGGGACTATGGCTACACCTTC	CASRRGRGDYGYTF
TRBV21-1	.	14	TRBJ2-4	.	TGTGCCAGAGCAAGGGGCAGCCCCAAAAACATTCAGTACTTC	CARARGSPKNIQYF
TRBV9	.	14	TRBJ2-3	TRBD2	TGTGCCAGCAGCGGGACTAGCGGCACAGATACGCAGTATTTT	CASSGTSGTDTQYF
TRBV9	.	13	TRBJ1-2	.	TGTGCCAGCACCTCTCCAGGAGGCTATGGCTACACCTTC	CASTSPGGYGYTF
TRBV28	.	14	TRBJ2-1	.	TGTGCCAGCAGTTTGCTCAGGGGGGGGAATGAGCAGTTCTTC	CASSLLRGGNEQFF
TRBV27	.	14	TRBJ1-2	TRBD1	TGTGCCAGCAGTTCAAGACAGGGGGTGCATGGCTACACCTTC	CASSSRQGVHGYTF
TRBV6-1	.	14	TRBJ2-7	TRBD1	TGTGCCAGCAGTTTACAGGGGGGTCGCTACGAGCAGTACTTC	CASSLQGGRYEQYF
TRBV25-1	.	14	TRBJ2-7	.	TGTGCCAGCAGTGAACATCTGGGGGGGGCCGAGCAGTACTTC	CASSEHLGGAEQYF
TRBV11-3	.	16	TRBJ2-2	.	TGTGCCAGCAGCTTAGGTTGGGTGGGAAACACCGGGGAGCTGTTTTTT	CASSLGWVGNTGELFF
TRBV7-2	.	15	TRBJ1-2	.	TGTGCCAGCAGCTTATCCTGGGGGATGGGGTCTGGCTACACCTTC	CASSLSWGMGSGYTF
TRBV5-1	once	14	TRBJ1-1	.	TGCGCCAGCAGCAAGGGGGTCGTGAACACTGAAGCTTTCTTT	CASSKGVVNTEAFF
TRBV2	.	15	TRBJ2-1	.	TGTGCCAGCCGCCCCCGTTTATTAGCCTACAATGAGCAGTTCTTC	CASRPRLLAYNEQFF
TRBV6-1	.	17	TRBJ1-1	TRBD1	TGTGCCAGCAGTGAACGGGGACAGGGGGCTTATCGAACTGAAGCTTTCTTT	CASSERGQGAYRTEAFF
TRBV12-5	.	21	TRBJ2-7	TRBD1	TGTGCTAGTGGTTTGGTACACGCGTCGGCCGGGACAGGGGGTAGCTCCTACGAGCAGTACTTC	CASGLVHASAGTGGSSYEQYF
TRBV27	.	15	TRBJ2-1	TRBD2	TGTGCCAGCAGTTTATGGGTTAGCGGGAGCGAAGAGCAGTTCTTC	CASSLWVSGSEEQFF
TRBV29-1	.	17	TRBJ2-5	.	TGCAGCGTTGAGGGGACCCTTGAGGGGAATAAGGGAGAGACCCAGTACTTC	CSVEGTLEGNKGETQYF
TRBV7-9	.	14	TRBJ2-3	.	TGTGCCAGCACACAAAGCGGAAGCACAGATACGCAGTATTTT	CASTQSGSTDTQYF
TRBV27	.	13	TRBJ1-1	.	TGTGCCAGCAGCCAAAGGGAAAGAACTGAAGCTTTCTTT	CASSQRERTEAFF
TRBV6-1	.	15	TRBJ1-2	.	TGTGCCAGCACCCTTATAAGACAGATAAACTATGGCTACACCTTC	CASTLIRQINYGYTF
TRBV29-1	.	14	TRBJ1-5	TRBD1	TGCAGCGTTGCCGGGACAGGGGCACATCAGCCCCAGCATTTT	CSVAGTGAHQPQHF
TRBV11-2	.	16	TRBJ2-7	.	TGTGCCAGCAGCTTAGGGCGATTAGGTTCCCCGCGCGAGCAGTACTTC	CASSLGRLGSPREQYF
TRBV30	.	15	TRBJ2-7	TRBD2	TGTGCCTGGAGTGTACAAAGCGGGAGATTCTACGAGCAGTACTTC	CAWSVQSGRFYEQYF
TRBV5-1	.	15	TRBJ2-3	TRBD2	TGCGCCAGCAGCGAGGGACTAGCAGGCACAGATACGCAGTATTTT	CASSEGLAGTDTQYF
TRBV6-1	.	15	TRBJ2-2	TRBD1	TGTGCCACCCTCCGGGACAGGGCCTCTTGGGGGGAGCTGTTTTTT	CATLRDRASWGELFF
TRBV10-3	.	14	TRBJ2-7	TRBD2	TGTGCCATTTCGACTAGCGGGACGTCCTACGAGCAGTACTTC	CAISTSGTSYEQYF
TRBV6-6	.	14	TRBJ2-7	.	TGTGCCAGCAGTCGGGTACCGGGACCCTACGAGCAGTACTTC	CASSRVPGPYEQYF